The rows below give T cell receptor beta chains drawn from one sample of a study of PD-1 blockade in classical Hodgkin lymphoma. The repertoire was sequenced with immunoSEQ multiplex PCR; TCRdb's copy has only in-frame clones and lacks some. The sample consists of about 25,000 clones, roughly three quarters of them appearing once. The starting material was peripheral blood mononuclear cells (PBMCs), obtained at baseline. Every receptor here comes from a human donor with classical Hodgkin lymphoma. Both conserved end residues are part of each CDR3. A D gene is named only where the DNA matches it firmly. Size tells how often a clone was seen (once, few, many) or the class of an expanded clone, and some rows leave it out.

abundance	v_gene	j_gene	d_gene	CDR3aa	CDR3nt
few	TRBV6-5	TRBJ2-1	.	CASALSGSYNEQFF	TGTGCCAGCGCCCTTTCGGGATCCTACAATGAGCAGTTCTTC
medium-sized	TRBV7-9	TRBJ1-1	.	CASTADGLSNTEAFF	TGTGCCAGCACCGCCGACGGCCTATCGAACACTGAAGCTTTCTTT
medium-sized	TRBV5-1	TRBJ2-1	.	CASSFGELALNEQFF	TGCGCCAGCAGCTTCGGGGAGCTTGCCCTCAATGAGCAGTTCTTC
few	TRBV5-6	TRBJ1-2	.	CASSLDTDPYGYTF	TGTGCCAGCAGCTTGGACACAGATCCTTATGGCTACACCTTC
.	TRBV18	TRBJ1-2	.	CASSWDKFNYGYTF	TGTGCCAGCTCATGGGACAAATTTAACTATGGCTACACCTTC
.	TRBV7-9	TRBJ1-1	TRBD1	CASSPGQGLNTEAFF	TGTGCCAGCAGCCCGGGACAGGGGCTCAACACTGAAGCTTTCTTT
.	TRBV18	TRBJ2-7	.	CASSPDSEQYF	TGTGCCAGCTCACCGGACAGCGAGCAGTACTTC
.	TRBV5-1	TRBJ1-1	.	CASSLGPQAEAFF	TGCGCCAGCAGCTTGGGCCCACAGGCTGAAGCTTTCTTT
.	TRBV2	TRBJ2-6	.	CASSLDSYSGANVLTF	TGTGCCAGCAGTCTTGACAGCTACTCTGGGGCCAACGTCCTGACTTTC
few	TRBV15	TRBJ2-5	TRBD2	CATSREPGLAGQETQYF	TGTGCCACCAGCAGAGAGCCGGGACTAGCGGGCCAAGAGACCCAGTACTTC
.	TRBV7-9	TRBJ2-1	TRBD1	CASTRGTAVYNEQFF	TGTGCCAGCACCCGAGGGACAGCCGTATACAATGAGCAGTTCTTC
few	TRBV7-9	TRBJ2-2	.	CASSSRSGAKVTGELFF	TGTGCCAGCAGCTCCCGGTCGGGGGCCAAGGTCACCGGGGAGCTGTTTTTT
few	TRBV19	TRBJ1-2	TRBD1	CASSNLGQKYGYTF	TGTGCCAGTAGTAATCTGGGACAGAAGTATGGCTACACCTTC
.	TRBV18	TRBJ2-1	.	CASSPEGRGSIHTEQFF	TGTGCCAGCTCACCGGAGGGAAGGGGGTCTATCCACACTGAGCAGTTCTTC
.	TRBV7-9	TRBJ1-2	.	CASSPMDIAIYGYTF	TGTGCCAGCAGCCCTATGGACATCGCCATTTATGGCTACACCTTC
.	TRBV28	TRBJ1-2	.	CASSRQGWGYTF	TGTGCCAGCAGCCGCCAGGGATGGGGCTACACCTTC